This TCR beta chain was identified in a study of shared clonotypes between healthy human individuals. Sequencing was performed with immunoSEQ multiplex PCR; in TCRdb, only in-frame clones are kept and a portion is missing. This sample has about 2.1 million clones, with about 93% found just once. Naive CD8 cells were CD45RO-negative, positively selected for CCR7, excluding terminally differentiated effector memory CD45RA+ cells. CDR1 and CDR2 from the germline V gene are SEHNR and FQNEAQ (reference sequence). This CDR3 is built from 15 residues. The V end was cut by 7 bases, the J end by 7 bases, with 20 bases between.

The clonotype originates from a man younger than 35 in good health. Some clones in this sample may be carry-over from other donors' samples. The sequenced sample consisted of naive CD8+ T cells from PBMCs. The chain combines TRBV7-9 with TRBJ2-1; D perhaps matches TRBD2 (5 bases). CDR3 sequence: CASTSGLAIGNEQFF. The CDR3 DNA sequence: TGTGCCAGCACCTCCGGGCTAGCCATAGGTAATGAGCAGTTCTTC.